One and the same sample provided the 29 T cell receptor beta chains below, sequenced in a study of T cells in localized non-small cell lung cancer. Only in-frame clones appear in the TCRdb table, and some are missing; sequencing was by immunoSEQ multiplex PCR. This sample has about 3,000 clones, with roughly a quarter found just once. Sequencing used lung tumor tissue, obtained before any cancer treatment. These receptors were collected from a female donor aged 60 or older with stage I lung adenocarcinoma.

This clone has more than one count but fewer than ten. The genes are TRBV11-3 and TRBJ2-1, with TRBD2 identical over 8 bases. Germline CDR1 SGHNT, CDR2 YENEEA. This CDR3 has 15 residues. The V gene end was trimmed by 3 bases and the J gene end by 6 bases; junction bases not matched to a gene: 7. The CDR3 reads CASSLRIAGSNEQFF. In nucleotides, the CDR3 is TGTGCCAGCAGCTTGAGGATAGCGGGGTCCAATGAGCAGTTCTTC.

The V call is TRBV19, the J call TRBJ1-2; a weak D match, TRBD1 (6 bases). Between the trimmed V and J ends, which lost 5 bases and 3 bases, there was a span of 22 bases. The CDR3 extends over 17 amino acids. CDR1 is LNHDA, CDR2 SQIVND, per germline (reference sequence). Here the CDR3 DNA reads TGTGCCAGTAGTCCAAGGTGGGGGGCGCCTGGGCACTATGGCTACACCTTC. Translating it yields CASSPRWGAPGHYGYTF.

The CDR3 spells CASRWGQGDYEQYF. CDR3 DNA: TGTGCCAGCAGGTGGGGACAGGGAGACTACGAGCAGTACTTC. This chain links TRBV11-3 with TRBJ2-7; TRBD1 agrees at 9 bases. The CDR3 extends over 14 amino acids. Germline CDR1 reads SGHNT; CDR2 reads YENEEA. The J segment lost 3 bases and the V segment lost 6 bases, leaving 6 bases of the junction unmatched.

This clone has just a few counts. This rearrangement joins TRBV28 to TRBJ2-6, with D tentatively TRBD1 (5 bases). Trimming took 6 bases from V and 0 from J, leaving 9 bases between them. CDR1 is MDHEN, CDR2 SYDVKM, per germline. CDR3 length: 15 residues. The CDR3 spells CASRQAVSGANVLTF. CDR3 bases: TGTGCCAGCAGACAGGCGGTCTCTGGGGCCAACGTCCTGACTTTC.

The chain links TRBV28 to TRBJ2-2, with TRBD1 matching over 9 bases. Germline V gives CDR1 MDHEN, CDR2 SYDVKM. This CDR3 comprises 14 residues. Trimming cost V 1 base and J 8 bases; bases outside gene matches: 2. CDR3 protein: CASSLLQGAGELFF. The CDR3, as DNA: TGTGCCAGCAGTTTATTACAGGGGGCGGGGGAGCTGTTTTTT.

This rearrangement joins TRBV18 to TRBJ1-1; no definite D call. Trimming stripped 3 bases from V and 11 bases from J, with 13 bases between. Per germline, CDR1 KGHSH and CDR2 LQKENI. The CDR3 totals 12 residues. CDR3 loop: CASSPGEGSAFF. The DNA of the CDR3 is TGTGCCAGCTCACCTGGAGAAGGGTCCGCTTTCTTT.

This clone showed up just a few times. In DNA, the CDR3 is TGTGCCAGTAGCTCCGGGACTAGTGTTGCCGGGGAGCTGTTTTTT. It encodes CASSSGTSVAGELFF. This sequence joins TRBV19 and TRBJ2-2; 8 nucleotides line up with TRBD2. Germline CDR1 and CDR2: LNHDA and SQIVND (reference sequence). The CDR3 length is 15 residues. Germline trimming cut 6 bases from V and 6 bases from J; bases unmatched to any gene: 9.

The rearrangement links TRBV18 to TRBJ2-1; either TRBD1 or TRBD2 may supply D (7 bases each). Trimming took 6 bases from V and 5 from J, leaving 17 bases between them. Germline V gene lookup returns CDR1 KGHSH and CDR2 LQKENI. CDR3 length equals 15 residues. This CDR3 is CASSRGRGNDNEQFF. The CDR3 DNA sequence: TGTGCCAGCTCTAGGGGGCGGGGGAACGACAATGAGCAGTTCTTC.

The chain uses TRBV11-3 and TRBJ1-4; D call uncertain. Germline assignment: CDR1 SGHNT and CDR2 YENEEA. The CDR3 is made up of 15 amino acids. V was trimmed by 5 bases and J by 3 bases, leaving 13 bases between them. The CDR3 sequence is CASSLMGGSNEKLFF. The CDR3 DNA is TGTGCCAGCAGCCTGATGGGCGGGTCTAATGAAAAACTGTTTTTT.

In this sample, this clone turned up a few times. The V and J genes are TRBV28 and TRBJ2-2, with D possibly being TRBD2 (6 bases). V lost 6 bases and J lost 1, with 18 bases in between. The germline V gene has CDR1 MDHEN and CDR2 SYDVKM. CDR3 size: 17 residues. The CDR3 DNA sequence: TGTGCCAGCAGCTCCTTTAGCGGTACTCTGAACACCGGGGAGCTGTTTTTT. Its protein is CASSSFSGTLNTGELFF. Full variable domain (remainder filled in from reference TRBV28 and TRBJ2-2): DVKVTQSSRYLVKRTGEKVFLECVQDMDHENMFWYRQDPGLGLRLIYFSYDVKMKEKGDIPEGYSVSREKKERFSLILESASTNQTSMYLCASSSFSGTLNTGELFFGEGSRLTVL.

This clone was seen a handful of times. The genes are TRBV25-1 and TRBJ2-7, with TRBD2 matching 7 bases. Per germline, CDR1 MGHDK and CDR2 SYGVNS. J gave up 4 bases and V 10 bases, and 19 bases lay outside the gene matches. The CDR3 runs to 16 residues. The CDR3 loop is CANPPGGWGTSYEQYF. The CDR3 coding sequence is TGTGCCAACCCCCCCGGGGGGTGGGGTACGTCTTACGAGCAGTACTTC.

The rearrangement uses TRBV28 and TRBJ2-5; a possible D gene is TRBD1 (6 bases). CDR3 length: 17 residues. With 7 bases removed from V and 0 bases from J, the gap between germline ends came to 21 bases. Germline assignment: CDR1 MDHEN and CDR2 SYDVKM. In DNA, the CDR3 is TGTGCCAGCACCTCCCCCTACAGGGCGTCGTACCAAGAGACCCAGTACTTC. This codes for CASTSPYRASYQETQYF. The full variable domain, with the rest looked up from reference TRBV28 and TRBJ2-5, is DVKVTQSSRYLVKRTGEKVFLECVQDMDHENMFWYRQDPGLGLRLIYFSYDVKMKEKGDIPEGYSVSREKKERFSLILESASTNQTSMYLCASTSPYRASYQETQYFGPGTRLLVL.

In this sample, this clone turned up a few times. This chain joins TRBV7-7 and TRBJ2-5; D might be TRBD2 (6 bases). This CDR3 has 15 amino acids. Germline V lookup: CDR1 SSHAT, CDR2 FNYEAQ (reference sequence). V dropped 4 bases and J dropped 5 bases, with 17 bases sitting between them. This CDR3 reads CASSSNRRARETQYF. In DNA, the CDR3 is TGTGCCAGCAGCTCGAACCGGAGGGCCAGGGAGACCCAGTACTTC.

This clone turned up a few times. This chain uses TRBV11-3 with TRBJ2-7, with 9 bases matching TRBD1. This CDR3 has 14 residues. CDR1 is SGHNT and CDR2 is YENEEA in the germline V gene. Germline trimming cut 3 bases from V and 7 bases from J; bases unmatched to any gene: 7. The CDR3 DNA reads TGTGCCAGCAGCTTGGGGACAGGGAGAGGGGAGCAGTACTTC. Translated, it gives CASSLGTGRGEQYF.

This chain links TRBV29-1 with TRBJ2-5, with D possibly being TRBD1 (6 bases). V gave up 7 bases and J gave up 5 bases, with 14 bases separating them. Germline loops: CDR1 SQVTM, CDR2 ANQGSEA. This CDR3 contains 12 residues. The CDR3 DNA follows: TGCAGCGGGAAACAGGGTACGGAGACCCAGTACTTC. Its translation: CSGKQGTETQYF.

The V gene is TRBV28, the J gene TRBJ2-1; possible D gene TRBD2, 5 bases. V lost 0 bases and J lost 5, with 8 bases in between. This CDR3 is built from 14 residues. The germline CDR1 and CDR2 sequences are MDHEN and SYDVKM. CDR3 sequence: CASSLWRVNNEQFF. The CDR3 DNA reads as TGTGCCAGCAGTTTATGGCGGGTTAACAATGAGCAGTTCTTC.

The V gene is TRBV4-1, the J gene TRBJ2-3; D is unclear. Per the germline V gene, CDR1 is MGHRA and CDR2 is YSYEKL. This CDR3 is 17 amino acids long. The germline V and J ends were trimmed by 1 base and 2 bases, with 16 bases remaining between them. The CDR3 region is CASSQAGPVPPTDTQYF. The CDR3 DNA reads as TGCGCCAGCAGCCAAGCTGGACCCGTCCCCCCCACAGATACGCAGTATTTT.

The chain joins TRBV11-3 to TRBJ1-2; 9 nucleotides line up with TRBD1. The germline gives CDR1 SGHNT, CDR2 YENEEA. This CDR3 is 15 amino acids long. V shed 5 bases and J 7 bases; nucleotides not matched to a gene: 11. The CDR3 reads CASSLSGGQGFGYTF. As DNA, the CDR3 is TGTGCCAGCAGCCTATCCGGGGGACAGGGATTTGGCTACACCTTC.

The genes are TRBV30 and TRBJ2-7, with D perhaps matching TRBD1 or TRBD2 (6 bases each). The CDR3 consists of 14 residues. The V and J ends lost 5 bases and 2 bases respectively, with 16 bases between them. CDR1 is GTSNPN, CDR2 SVGIG, per germline (reference sequence). The CDR3 DNA reads as TGTGCCTGGGGGCCGGGGGCGCCTCCCTACGAGCAGTACTTC. Protein product: CAWGPGAPPYEQYF.

This clone was recorded only once. The V and J genes are TRBV5-1 and TRBJ1-3; D call uncertain. The CDR3 sequence is 14 residues long. Trimming took 0 bases from V and 0 from J, leaving 4 bases between them. CDR1 and CDR2 from the germline V gene are SGHRS and YFSETQ. The CDR3 region has the DNA TGCGCCAGCAGCTTGGACGGCTCTGGAAACACCATATATTTT. This gives the protein CASSLDGSGNTIYF.

This clone was seen a handful of times. For the CDR3, the DNA is TGTGCCAGCAGCCAAGGCCTTAGGGGTCAAGAGACCCAGTACTTC. This translates into CASSQGLRGQETQYF. This chain joins TRBV11-3 and TRBJ2-5; D perhaps matches TRBD1 (5 bases). Between the trimmed V and J ends, which lost 5 bases and 2 bases, there was a span of 15 bases. The length of the CDR3 is 15 residues. The germline CDR1 and CDR2 sequences are SGHNT and YENEEA.

This clone is labeled medium-sized. The V call is TRBV9, the J call TRBJ2-1, with D hard to call. The V end lost 0 bases, the J end lost 6 bases, and 16 bases lay between the germline ends. The CDR3 runs 16 residues. Germline V gene sequence: CDR1 SGDLS, CDR2 YYNGEE. CDR3 DNA: TGTGCCAGCAGCGTAGAGGCAGGCGCATACCTCAATGAGCAGTTCTTC. Its translation is CASSVEAGAYLNEQFF.

The V call is TRBV11-3, the J call TRBJ1-3, with D unclear. V dropped 3 bases and J dropped 4 bases, with 10 bases sitting between them. CDR3 length: 14 residues. Germline CDR1 and CDR2: SGHNT and YENEEA. CDR3 amino acids: CASSFLEGGNTIYF. The CDR3 bases are TGTGCCAGCAGCTTCCTGGAGGGAGGAAACACCATATATTTT.

The chain carries TRBV25-1 and TRBJ2-3; D possibly corresponds to TRBD1 (5 bases). Germline-derived CDR1 and CDR2 are MGHDK and SYGVNS. V was clipped by 3 bases and J by 3 bases, with 13 bases between them. The CDR3 consists of 15 residues. For the CDR3, the DNA is TGTGCCAGCAGTGATTCAGGGTCTCTGACAGATACGCAGTATTTT. It is translated as CASSDSGSLTDTQYF.

CDR3 in DNA: TGTGCCAGTAGTAGCGGGGGGGGCACAGATACGCAGTATTTT. It yields the protein CASSSGGGTDTQYF. The chain couples TRBV19 to TRBJ2-3; 9 nucleotides match TRBD2. CDR1 and CDR2 (germline): LNHDA, SQIVND (reference sequence). V lost 4 bases to trimming and J lost 1 base; unmatched junction nucleotides: 0. The length of the CDR3 is 14 residues.

The J gene is TRBJ1-5, the V gene TRBV28; TRBD1 matches at 7 bases. After removal of 7 bases from V and 0 bases from J, the junction contained 6 bases not matched to a gene. This CDR3 is 15 amino acids long. The germline V gene has CDR1 MDHEN and CDR2 SYDVKM. CDR3 sequence reads: CASKPGTDSNQPQHF. In nucleotides, the CDR3 is TGTGCCAGCAAACCGGGGACAGATAGCAATCAGCCCCAGCATTTT. Full variable domain (remainder filled in from reference TRBV28 and TRBJ1-5): DVKVTQSSRYLVKRTGEKVFLECVQDMDHENMFWYRQDPGLGLRLIYFSYDVKMKEKGDIPEGYSVSREKKERFSLILESASTNQTSMYLCASKPGTDSNQPQHFGDGTRLSIL.

This clone was observed a few times. V gene TRBV28 combines with J gene TRBJ1-5; D remains unclear. Between the trimmed V and J ends, which lost 7 bases and 0 bases, there was a span of 13 bases. The CDR3 extends over 15 amino acids. Germline CDR1 and CDR2: MDHEN and SYDVKM. The CDR3 loop is CASTDGSDSNQPQHF. The CDR3 nucleotides read TGTGCCAGCACCGACGGATCCGATAGCAATCAGCCCCAGCATTTT.

This chain connects TRBV14 to TRBJ2-7; D gene uncertain. CDR1 and CDR2 from the germline V gene are SGHDN and FVKESK. The CDR3 runs to 14 residues. V lost 3 bases to trimming and J lost 2 bases, with 11 bases between them. The CDR3 sequence: CASSQFNSPYEQYF. For the CDR3, the DNA is TGTGCCAGCAGCCAGTTCAACAGCCCCTACGAGCAGTACTTC. Filled out from reference TRBV14 and TRBJ2-7, the complete variable domain reads EAGVTQFPSHSVIEKGQTVTLRCDPISGHDNLYWYRRVMGKEIKFLLHFVKESKQDESGMPNNRFLAERTGGTYSTLKVQPAELEDSGVYFCASSQFNSPYEQYFGPGTRLTVT.

By its share, this clone is medium-sized (0.01 to 0.1%). The CDR3 protein is CASSVAGTSAQETQYF. The CDR3 bases are TGTGCCAGCAGCGTAGCGGGGACTAGCGCACAAGAGACCCAGTACTTC. The V gene is TRBV9, the J gene TRBJ2-5, with TRBD2 matching over 10 bases. J was trimmed by 2 bases and V by 0 bases; bases with no gene match: 4. The CDR3 is made up of 16 amino acids. Germline V gene lookup returns CDR1 SGDLS and CDR2 YYNGEE.